This T cell receptor (beta chain) was sequenced for a study of OX40 agonist ivuxolimab in advanced cancers. At the level of the study: From roughly 20 to 85 years was the age range, with a mean of approximately 63 years, and about 83% were male. Points from the study as a whole: CD4+ and CD8+ blood T cells expanded clonally by week 6 at 0.1 to 3.0 mg/kg. Researchers report that CD8+ T cells had, on average, more expanded clones than CD4+.

With regard to this clone: Its antigen is undetermined.

Data came from immunoSEQ multiplex PCR; TCRdb stores just in-frame clones and leaves some out. The sample has about 110,000 clones, about 91% seen once. CDR1 is MNHNS and CDR2 is SASEGT in the germline V gene. Trimming stripped 7 bases from V and 1 base from J, with 4 bases between. The CDR3 loop spans 11 amino acids. V is TRBV6-1 and J is TRBJ1-2; D ambiguous. This receptor was identified in an adult with an advanced solid tumor such as melanoma, head and neck, liver or kidney cancer. The starting material was CD4+ or CD8+ T cells sorted from blood, obtained in a trial of the OX40 agonist ivuxolimab. In nucleotides, the CDR3 is TGTGCCAGCATCGATAACTATGGCTACACCTTC. Amino acid sequence: CASIDNYGYTF.